This T cell receptor (beta chain) was documented in a study of shared clonotypes between healthy human individuals. Overall study: There were three CD4 naive, three CD4 memory, two CD8 naive and one CD8 memory plates per donor.

On this clone itself: What it binds is not known.

As defined, naive CD8 cells were CD45RO-negative and positively selected for CCR7, with terminally differentiated effector memory CD45RA+ cells excluded. Sorted-subset replicate PCRs used around 200 ng DNA, approximately 30,000 T cell genomes. Generated by immunoSEQ multiplex PCR, the TCRdb table keeps only in-frame clones and is missing some. This sample has some 2 million clones, with roughly 95% found just once. Study-wide results and limits: Clonotype sharing among donors was expected to depend on sequencing depth.

CDR1 and CDR2 from the germline V gene are SGHDT and YYEEEE. V gave up 2 bases and J gave up 2 bases; unmatched junction bases: 5. CDR3 size: 18 residues. The chain recombines TRBV5-6 with TRBJ2-6, with 12 bases aligning to TRBD2. Sequenced sample: naive CD8+ T cells sorted from blood. The receptor comes from a man aged 18 to 29 in good health. CDR3: CASSFTSGGYAGANVLTF. DNA for the CDR3: TGTGCCAGCAGCTTTACTAGCGGGGGGTACGCTGGGGCCAACGTCCTGACTTTC.